The subject of this entry is one TCR beta chain. The antigen is undetermined. These data belong to a study of cytomegalovirus exposure and HLA in healthy donors. General study findings and limits: A highly shared variant cluster was judged a likely technical artifact. The study labeled approximately 150 TCR beta chains cytomegalovirus-associated. In a later analysis, V- and J-gene trimming of beta chains associated with a DCLRE1C missense variant, replicated independently.

PCR employed 60 Vbeta and 13 Jbeta primers. Repertoires were generated with immunoSEQ multiplex PCR, while TCRdb's copy carries only in-frame clones and drops some. The sample yields fewer than 60,000 clones, around 67% seen once. Trimming cost V 7 bases and J 0 bases, with 28 bases left between them. This CDR3 spans 20 amino acids. Looked up from germline, CDR1 is LNHDA and CDR2 is SQIVND (reference sequence). This receptor was identified in a woman aged 45-65 years in good health and CMV-seropositive. V is TRBV19 and J is TRBJ1-5; tentative D call: TRBD1 (5 bases). Sequencing used PBMCs. CDR3 nucleotide sequence: TGTGCCAGTAACCCCCTAAAAAAGACAGACGGACCTAATAGCAATCAGCCCCAGCATTTT. Protein: CASNPLKKTDGPNSNQPQHF.